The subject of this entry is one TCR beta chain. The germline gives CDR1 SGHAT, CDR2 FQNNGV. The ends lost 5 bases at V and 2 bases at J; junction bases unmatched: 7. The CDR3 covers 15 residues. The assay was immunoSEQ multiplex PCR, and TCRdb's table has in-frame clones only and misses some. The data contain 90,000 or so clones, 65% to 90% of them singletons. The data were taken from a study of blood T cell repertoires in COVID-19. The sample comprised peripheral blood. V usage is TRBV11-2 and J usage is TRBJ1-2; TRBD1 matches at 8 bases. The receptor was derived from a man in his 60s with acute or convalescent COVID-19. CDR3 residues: CASSLLRTGNYGYTF. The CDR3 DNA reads TGTGCCAGCAGCCTTCTCCGGACAGGGAACTATGGCTACACCTTC.